This is a list of T cell receptor beta chains from one sample in a study of shared clonotypes between healthy human individuals. Some clones are missing from TCRdb's copy, which holds only in-frame ones; the method was immunoSEQ multiplex PCR. The sample contains around 1 million clones, around three quarters of which appear only once. The sample was memory CD4+ T cells sorted from blood. These receptors all stem from a man aged 18 to 29 in good health. CDR3s include the opening cysteine and the closing phenylalanine or tryptophan. D genes are given only for firm matches. Some rows have no size entry. The others give once, few or many, or a class for an expanded clone.

TRBJ1-3 | once | - | TRBV25-1 | CASSDLRGSGNTIYF
TRBJ2-7 | - | - | TRBV27 | CASSSPGTHSYEQYF
TRBJ2-3 | - | - | TRBV28 | CASSWVSVHTQYF
TRBJ2-7 | - | TRBD2 | TRBV11-2 | CASSSGTSFGYYEQYF
TRBJ2-2 | - | TRBD2 | TRBV5-4 | CASSLGLAGDGELFF
TRBJ1-1 | - | - | TRBV28 | CASSFVWGMNTEAFF
TRBJ2-7 | - | TRBD2 | TRBV9 | CASSTGLAGIPYEQYF
TRBJ2-7 | - | TRBD1 | TRBV28 | CASSLWDRDLSF
TRBJ2-1 | - | TRBD2 | TRBV10-2 | CASSGYLAGGPVNEQFF
TRBJ2-4 | - | TRBD2 | TRBV18 | CASSPTEGGGKNIQYF
TRBJ2-7 | - | TRBD1 | TRBV4-3 | CASSQAPGQGFEQYF
TRBJ2-6 | - | - | TRBV18 | CASSQSQGRAGANVLTF
TRBJ1-2 | - | - | TRBV5-8 | CASSVSLPAGLYGYTF
TRBJ1-5 | few | - | TRBV5-6 | CASSLGQGIGQPQHF
TRBJ2-5 | - | - | TRBV28 | CASSTRRGGGETQYF
TRBJ1-3 | - | TRBD1 | TRBV5-1 | CASSLQSTGAGGNTIYF
TRBJ1-6 | - | - | TRBV2 | CASGPRQDNSPLHF
- | - | - | TRBV6-6 | CASGGTAFTYEQYF
TRBJ2-6 | - | - | TRBV2 | CASTASGGLYSGANVLTF
TRBJ1-3 | - | - | TRBV11-2 | CASSLAATGNTIYF
TRBJ1-1 | - | TRBD1 | TRBV15 | CATSRGAGGLNTEAFF
TRBJ2-5 | - | - | TRBV7-2 | CASSLAGTNNQETQYF
TRBJ2-2 | - | TRBD2 | TRBV6-5 | CASSSNSGGRKKLFF
TRBJ1-3 | - | - | TRBV11-1 | CASSLDGSSGNTIYF
TRBJ2-2 | few | - | TRBV6-6 | CASSYSTREAGELFF
TRBJ1-1 | - | - | TRBV30 | CAWSTDRVAEAFF
TRBJ1-5 | - | TRBD1 | TRBV19 | CASLDRASGFNQPQHF
TRBJ1-4 | - | - | TRBV4-1 | CASSQVKMRDEKLFF
TRBJ1-1 | - | - | TRBV9 | CASSAGGPSAEAFF
TRBJ1-4 | - | - | TRBV7-9 | CASSAEDTTNEKLFF
TRBJ2-5 | many | - | TRBV28 | CASSPGVVETQYF
TRBJ2-3 | - | TRBD2 | TRBV5-1 | CASSPLGAGGADTQYF
TRBJ2-1 | - | - | TRBV10-3 | CAISEVTDNEQFF
TRBJ2-1 | - | TRBD1 | TRBV5-1 | CASSGGTGPHNEQFF
TRBJ2-4 | - | TRBD2 | TRBV28 | CASSLGTSANIQYF
TRBJ1-1 | few | TRBD1 | TRBV10-3 | CAIRNRGRDTEAFF
TRBJ2-3 | - | - | TRBV6-1 | CASSLPTRPTDTQYF
TRBJ2-3 | - | - | TRBV9 | CASSVLGGVTDTQYF
TRBJ2-3 | - | - | TRBV5-1 | CASSLLGGVKDTQYF
TRBJ2-3 | - | - | TRBV27 | CASSLSLGIGTQYF
TRBJ2-3 | once | - | TRBV27 | CASNSGTLPADTQYF
TRBJ2-3 | - | - | TRBV5-1 | CASSFRQANTDTQYF
TRBJ1-2 | - | - | TRBV5-4 | CASSLISGNYGYTF
TRBJ2-7 | once | - | TRBV6-5 | CASSFDGGREQYF
TRBJ1-6 | - | TRBD1 | TRBV28 | CASSWVTTGGNSPLHF
TRBJ1-6 | - | - | TRBV30 | CAWSPPGHYNSPLHF
TRBJ2-3 | - | TRBD1 | TRBV9 | CASSVAPRTGSTDTQYF
TRBJ2-3 | - | TRBD2 | TRBV7-3 | CASSRSGGLGDTQYF
TRBJ1-2 | - | - | TRBV28 | CASTTKWENGYTF
TRBJ2-3 | - | TRBD2 | TRBV10-1 | CASSEASGRTDTQYF
TRBJ1-5 | - | - | TRBV2 | CASRKEINQPQHF
TRBJ1-2 | - | - | TRBV6-5 | CASSYSREGKNGYTF
TRBJ1-2 | - | - | TRBV16 | CASSQSRTYGYTF
TRBJ1-3 | few | - | TRBV14 | CASSQEPRRTGSGNTIYF
TRBJ2-2 | - | - | TRBV18 | CASSLDTGELFF
TRBJ1-4 | - | - | TRBV7-3 | CASSFTTGTSDEKLFF
TRBJ1-2 | - | TRBD1 | TRBV6-5 | CASRNRGYYGYTF
TRBJ1-2 | - | TRBD1 | TRBV10-3 | CAISDRDRAGGDYTF
TRBJ1-3 | - | - | TRBV27 | CASSLTGSGNTIYF
TRBJ1-6 | once | - | TRBV7-2 | CASSSLGGDISYNSPLHF